The 28 T cell receptor beta chains reported below all come from one sample, sequenced in a study of T cell responses to AZD1222 COVID-19 vaccine. Profiling relied on immunoSEQ multiplex PCR, and the TCRdb table lists in-frame clones only, not all of them. The table includes approximately 220,000 clones, under 95% detected once. The sample consisted of peripheral blood, taken on day 0 of MenACWY control vaccination. These TCRs come from an adult in good health.

The gene calls are TRBV2 and TRBJ1-1, with 7 bases lining up with TRBD1. V lost 2 bases to trimming and J lost 2 bases; unmatched junction nucleotides: 2. This CDR3 region has 14 residues. The germline V gene encodes CDR1 SNHLY and CDR2 FYNNEI. CDR3 sequence: CASSERQGNTEAFF. The CDR3 DNA follows: TGTGCCAGCAGTGAAAGACAGGGAAACACTGAAGCTTTCTTT. Based on the CDR3 plus reference TRBV2 and TRBJ1-1, the full variable domain is EPEVTQTPSHQVTQMGQEVILRCVPISNHLYFYWYRQILGQKVEFLVSFYNNEISEKSEIFDDQFSVERPDGSNFTLKIRSTKLEDSAMYFCASSERQGNTEAFFGQGTRLTVV.

About this clone: In the same sample, other DNA sequences code for this CDR3. This rearrangement joins TRBV7-2 to TRBJ1-2; D is undetermined. CDR3 length: 15 residues. CDR1 and CDR2 from the germline V gene are SGHTA and FQGNSA. V was shortened by 6 bases and J by 9 bases, with 23 bases between the two germline ends. CDR3 loop: CASSPGGPQALSYTF. The CDR3 nucleotides read TGTGCCAGCAGTCCCGGCGGCCCCCAGGCGCTGAGCTACACCTTC.

This chain connects TRBV6-2 or TRBV6-3 to TRBJ1-5; D ambiguous. The CDR3 sequence is 17 residues long. Trimming took off 4 bases at V and 5 bases at J, with 21 bases between the two ends. The germline gives CDR1 MNHEY, CDR2 SVGEGT. CDR3 sequence reads: CASSSIPVLPRHQPQHF. The CDR3 nucleotides read TGTGCCAGCAGTTCGATCCCCGTCCTTCCCAGGCATCAGCCCCAGCATTTT.

The V gene is TRBV11-2, the J gene TRBJ2-5; 10 bases align to TRBD2. After removal of 1 base from V and 5 bases from J, the junction contained 10 bases not matched to a gene. Germline V gives CDR1 SGHAT, CDR2 FQNNGV. CDR3 size: 17 residues. The CDR3 DNA follows: TGTGCCAGCAGCTTAGTAAGACTAGCGGGCCCTGGGGAGACCCAGTACTTC. Translation gives CASSLVRLAGPGETQYF.

The rearrangement joins TRBV11-2 to TRBJ2-2; 7 bases agree with TRBD2. This CDR3 contains 14 residues. The germline V gene has CDR1 SGHAT and CDR2 FQNNGV. V lost 2 bases, J lost 4 bases, and 1 base stayed unmatched. CDR3 coding DNA: TGTGCCAGCAGCTTAACTAGCGTCACCGGGGAGCTGTTTTTT. Translation gives CASSLTSVTGELFF.

This clone occurred a few times. V gene TRBV7-8 combines with J gene TRBJ2-5; D may be TRBD1 (5 bases). This CDR3 has 17 amino acids. V lost 5 bases and J 5 bases, leaving 24 bases between the germline ends. The germline V gene encodes CDR1 SGHVS and CDR2 FQNEAQ. CDR3 loop: CASSHNRLWGTRETQYF. The DNA for the CDR3 is TGTGCCAGCAGCCATAACAGGTTATGGGGAACTCGCGAGACCCAGTACTTC.

The V gene is TRBV18, the J gene TRBJ1-5; possibly TRBD1 for D (6 bases). The CDR3 length is 15 residues. V lost 4 bases, J lost 4 bases, and 14 bases lay in between. The V gene's germline CDR1 is KGHSH and CDR2 LQKENI. The CDR3 protein is CASSQGQQLNQPQHF. The CDR3, as DNA: TGTGCCAGCTCACAAGGACAGCAACTTAATCAGCCCCAGCATTTT.

A remark on this clone: At one of its ends the junction is not consistent with the germline gene, which may arise from a read error. This sequence joins TRBV19 and TRBJ2-3; 10 bases agree with TRBD2. Germline values: CDR1 LNHDA, CDR2 SQIVND (reference sequence). The CDR3 covers 15 residues. CDR3 amino acids: CASSTRLAGTDTQYF. CDR3 in DNA: TGTGCCAGTAGTACTAGACTAGCGGGCACTGATACGCAGTATTTT.

A note on this clone: The junction departs from germline at one end; a sequencing error may be responsible. The rearrangement uses TRBV7-7 and TRBJ2-5; D gene ambiguous. The CDR3 runs to 13 residues. Germline V gene data show CDR1 as SSHAT and CDR2 as FNYEAQ (reference sequence). As DNA, the CDR3 is TGTGCTAGCAGCCCGGCCCAGCGAGAGACCCAGTACTTC. It yields the protein CASSPAQRETQYF.

The chain recombines TRBV10-3 with TRBJ2-7, with 12 nucleotides matching TRBD2. V dropped 3 bases and J dropped 7; count of bases not matched to a gene: 7. The germline gives CDR1 ENHRY, CDR2 SYGVKD. CDR3 length: 15 amino acids. The CDR3 nucleotides read TGTGCCATCAGTGATTCCGGACTAGCGGGGTGGGAGCAGTACTTC. Protein sequence: CAISDSGLAGWEQYF.

The genes are TRBV7-9 and TRBJ1-2; TRBD1 might be the D (6 bases). V was shortened by 4 bases and J by 4 bases, with 16 bases between the two germline ends. Per germline, CDR1 SEHNR and CDR2 FQNEAQ (reference sequence). This CDR3 region has 15 residues. This CDR3 is CASSSASGTTYGYTF. In DNA form, the CDR3 reads TGTGCCAGCAGCTCCGCGTCCGGGACAACCTATGGCTACACCTTC.

The chain has TRBV6-6 and TRBJ1-4; TRBD1 is a possible D gene (5 bases). The CDR3 loop spans 14 amino acids. Germline CDR1 reads MNHNY; CDR2 reads SVGAGI (reference sequence). The ends were cut back, 5 bases at V and 3 bases at J, with 10 bases in the middle. The CDR3 here is CASSPRGANEKLFF. The DNA of the CDR3 is TGTGCCAGCAGTCCCCGGGGGGCTAATGAAAAACTGTTTTTT.

V usage is TRBV6-5 and J usage is TRBJ1-6; D unresolved. CDR3 size: 12 residues. Germline CDR1 and CDR2: MNHEY and SVGAGI. Deletions cut 2 bases from V and 7 bases from J, with 3 bases between. The CDR3 region is CASSYLNSPLHF. The CDR3 DNA is TGTGCCAGCAGTTACCTGAATTCACCCCTCCACTTT.

The V and J genes are TRBV6-1 and TRBJ2-2; TRBD2 agrees at 8 bases. J lost 4 bases, V lost 6 bases, and 4 bases had no gene match. The CDR3 is 14 residues long. CDR1 is MNHNS, CDR2 SASEGT, per germline. The CDR3 sequence is CASSLGTSTGELFF. DNA for the CDR3: TGTGCCAGCAGCCTCGGGACTAGCACCGGGGAGCTGTTTTTT.

The rearrangement uses TRBV5-4 and TRBJ1-1, with a tentative D call TRBD1 (6 bases). Germline CDR1 and CDR2: SGHNT and YYREEE (reference sequence). The CDR3 extends over 16 amino acids. The V end lost 2 bases, the J end lost 0 bases, and 14 bases lay between the germline ends. The CDR3 spells CASSFEQGTMNTEAFF. The CDR3, as DNA: TGTGCCAGCAGCTTTGAACAGGGAACCATGAACACTGAAGCTTTCTTT.

V gene TRBV6-5 combines with J gene TRBJ1-5, with D tentatively TRBD1 (5 bases). Trimming cost V 0 bases and J 7 bases, with 16 bases left between them. The CDR3 has 16 amino acids. In germline, CDR1 is MNHEY, CDR2 SVGAGI. The CDR3 region has the DNA TGTGCCAGCAGTTACTCGTACAGGAGGGTGAGGCAGCCCCAGCATTTT. Residues: CASSYSYRRVRQPQHF.

This clone came up once. The chain couples TRBV20-1 to TRBJ1-2; 7 nucleotides line up with TRBD1. The CDR3 runs 11 residues. V was pared by 5 bases and J by 8 bases, with 5 bases of the junction left unmatched. The germline V gene encodes CDR1 DFQATT and CDR2 SNEGSKA (reference sequence). CDR3 region: CSAWTGWGYTF. CDR3 in DNA: TGCAGTGCTTGGACAGGATGGGGCTACACCTTC.

The chain couples TRBV4-1 to TRBJ1-2; a weak D match, TRBD1 (6 bases). Deletions cut 1 base from V and 7 bases from J, with 19 bases between. The CDR3 has 16 residues. CDR1 and CDR2 from the germline V gene are MGHRA and YSYEKL. This chain's CDR3 is CASSQGGAGHGFGYTF. CDR3 in DNA: TGCGCCAGCAGCCAAGGGGGGGCAGGCCACGGCTTTGGCTACACCTTC.

The CDR3 region is CASSEGDPRSGYTF. The CDR3 DNA sequence: TGTGCCAGCAGTGAGGGGGACCCGAGGAGTGGCTACACCTTC. The chain couples TRBV6-1 to TRBJ1-2; D possibly corresponds to TRBD1 (5 bases). In germline, CDR1 is MNHNS, CDR2 SASEGT. V lost 3 bases and J 7 bases, leaving 15 bases between the germline ends. The length of the CDR3 is 14 residues.

The chain employs TRBV2 and TRBJ1-6; weak D call: TRBD1 (6 bases). The germline CDR1 and CDR2 sequences are SNHLY and FYNNEI. This CDR3 comprises 14 residues. V gave up 6 bases and J gave up 6 bases, with 12 bases separating them. The CDR3 region is CASSGQSLNSPLHF. The CDR3 coding sequence is TGTGCCAGCAGCGGACAGAGTCTTAATTCACCCCTCCACTTT.

V is TRBV2 and J is TRBJ2-1; TRBD1 is a possible D gene (6 bases). The V end was cut by 7 bases, the J end by 7 bases, with 11 bases between. The length of the CDR3 is 12 residues. Germline-derived CDR1 and CDR2 are SNHLY and FYNNEI. The CDR3 is CASTQTGNEQFF. CDR3 DNA sequence: TGTGCCAGCACACAGACAGGTAATGAGCAGTTCTTC.

The rearrangement uses TRBV18 and TRBJ1-1, with TRBD1 as a possible D gene (6 bases). Per germline, CDR1 KGHSH and CDR2 LQKENI. V lost 2 bases and J 3 bases, leaving 10 bases between the germline ends. The CDR3 runs 14 residues. The CDR3 DNA reads as TGTGCCAGCTCACCAAAACAGGGAGACACTGAAGCTTTCTTT. Its protein is CASSPKQGDTEAFF.

The chain has TRBV30 and TRBJ1-2, with 9 bases that match TRBD1. Trimming at V came to 0 bases and at J to 7 bases, leaving 3 bases not matched to a gene. CDR1 GTSNPN and CDR2 SVGIG come from the germline V gene (reference sequence). This CDR3 has 13 amino acids. The CDR3 loop reads CAWSVQGAGGYTF. The DNA for the CDR3 is TGTGCCTGGAGTGTACAGGGGGCGGGTGGCTACACCTTC.

This rearrangement joins TRBV6-1 to TRBJ2-1; no clear D gene. CDR1 MNHNS and CDR2 SASEGT come from the germline V gene. V gave up 1 base and J gave up 2 bases, with 6 bases separating them. CDR3 length equals 14 residues. DNA of the CDR3: TGTGCCAGCAGTGAAGGTAGGACCTACAATGAGCAGTTCTTC. Its protein product is CASSEGRTYNEQFF.

The chain uses TRBV7-2 and TRBJ1-4; 7 nucleotides align to TRBD1. This CDR3 has 14 amino acids. The J segment lost 8 bases and the V segment lost 6 bases, leaving 9 bases of the junction unmatched. Germline V gene data show CDR1 as SGHTA and CDR2 as FQGNSA. This CDR3 reads CASSLTGSGEKLFF. The DNA of the CDR3 is TGTGCCAGCAGTCTGACAGGGTCGGGGGAAAAACTGTTTTTT. Full variable domain (rest looked up from reference TRBV7-2 and TRBJ1-4): GAGVSQSPSNKVTEKGKDVELRCDPISGHTALYWYRQSLGQGLEFLIYFQGNSAPDKSGLPSDRFSAERTGGSVSTLTIQRTQQEDSAVYLCASSLTGSGEKLFFGSGTQLSVL.

The gene calls are TRBV6-6 and TRBJ2-5; tentative D call: TRBD1 (6 bases). Trimming stripped 7 bases from V and 2 bases from J, with 14 bases between. The CDR3 consists of 14 residues. Germline V lookup: CDR1 MNHNY, CDR2 SVGAGI (reference sequence). The CDR3 reads CASKGTGQQETQYF. The CDR3, as DNA: TGTGCCAGCAAGGGTACAGGGCAACAAGAGACCCAGTACTTC.

This chain uses TRBV5-4 with TRBJ2-1; 7 nucleotides line up with TRBD1. The CDR3 extends over 12 amino acids. The V segment lost 4 bases and the J segment 6 bases; nucleotides outside the gene matches: 1. Germline CDR1 is SGHNT and CDR2 is YYREEE (reference sequence). This CDR3 reads CASSGDSNEQFF. CDR3 nucleotide sequence: TGTGCCAGCAGCGGGGACAGCAATGAGCAGTTCTTC. The whole variable domain, filled in from reference TRBV5-4 and TRBJ2-1, reads ETGVTQSPTHLIKTRGQQVTLRCSSQSGHNTVSWYQQALGQGPQFIFQYYREEENGRGNFPPRFSGLQFPNYSSELNVNALELDDSALYLCASSGDSNEQFFGPGTRLTVL.

The V gene is TRBV6-5, the J gene TRBJ1-2; D remains unclear. The CDR3 contains 15 residues. The V gene's germline CDR1 is MNHEY and CDR2 SVGAGI. V was pared by 6 bases and J by 2 bases, with 16 bases between. The CDR3 DNA reads TGTGCCAGCAGCTACACTCTCGACCGGAACTATGGCTACACCTTC. This sequence encodes CASSYTLDRNYGYTF.